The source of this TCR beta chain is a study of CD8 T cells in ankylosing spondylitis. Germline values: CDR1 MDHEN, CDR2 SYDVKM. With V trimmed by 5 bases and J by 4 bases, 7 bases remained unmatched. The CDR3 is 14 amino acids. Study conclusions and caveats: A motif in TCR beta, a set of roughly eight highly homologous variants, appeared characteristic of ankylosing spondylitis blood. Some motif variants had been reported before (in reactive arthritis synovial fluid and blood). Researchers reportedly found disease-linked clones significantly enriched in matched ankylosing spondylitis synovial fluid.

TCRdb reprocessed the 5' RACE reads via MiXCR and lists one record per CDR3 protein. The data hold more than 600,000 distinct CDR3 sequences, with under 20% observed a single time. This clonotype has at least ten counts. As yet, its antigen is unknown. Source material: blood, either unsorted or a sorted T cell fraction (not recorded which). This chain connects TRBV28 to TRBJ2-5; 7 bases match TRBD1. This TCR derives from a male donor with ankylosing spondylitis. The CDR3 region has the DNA TGTGCCAGCAGTGAACAGGGGAAGGGAGAGACCCAGTACTTC. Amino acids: CASSEQGKGETQYF.